This T cell receptor beta chain was captured in a study of beta chain features in type 1 diabetes (dated by TCRdb to between 2018 and 2020). Some background on the complete study: Mean age, gender distribution, total cell number and subset yield were not different between patients and healthy donors. A total of 107,917,701 sorted cells were examined across all samples, and RNA yield correlated strongly with the number of cells per subset. The study compared the TCRB repertoires of sorted circulating CD4+ T cell subsets in recently diagnosed type 1 diabetes patients with those in matched healthy donors. Regulatory and stem cell-like memory subsets were isolated from only 8 patients and roughly eight healthy donors, whereas naive and central memory subsets came from all 30 or so donors.

Concerning this clone itself: Its antigen remains unidentified. Per-base quality was not reported, and no clone a single base away is much larger than it.

The entire isolated RNA was reverse transcribed using the High Capacity cDNA Reverse Transcription Kit, and thus expressed TCRB transcripts were sequenced. Deep immunoSEQ sequencing was applied to naive, central memory and regulatory T cell samples, giving an average of about 3.6 million total reads per sample. Sorted cells were lysed in RLT buffer and RNA was extracted with DNase-treated RNeasy Micro or Mini kits, depending on cell number. To prevent cross-contamination, each cell subset was processed individually, whereas patient and healthy donor samples were processed jointly. Using the immunoSEQ multiplex PCR, TCRB sequences were amplified from cDNA into 87-bp fragments spanning the CDR3 region. Sequencing of the amplicons was done on the Illumina HiSeq platform. In the authors' own workflow: PCR bias was corrected computationally using synthetic template baselines, and reads within Hamming distance 2 were collapsed, with unmergeable singletons discarded. Reads were aligned to IMGT to assign V, D and J genes, CDR3 length, and insertions or deletions at six rearrangement sites. Clonotype counts were normalized to sorted cell number within each subset before computing true diversity and Gini coefficients with the tcR R package. The overlap coefficient, calculated on TCRB nucleotide sequences, was used to quantify repertoire sharing. Out-of-frame TCRB sequences from naive cells were analyzed as a proxy for the pre-selection repertoire. The table was pulled from immuneACCESS by TCRdb, which kept in-frame rearrangements only. Such tables lose some clones; where checked, under half of the loss comes from unresolved V genes, and the rest has no known cause. V and J calls and clone size are given by that table; D and trimming were obtained from the DNA. For this sample the table gives about 650,000 clones, of which 12% were detected only once. The ten largest clones add up to 0.09% to 0.15% of the sample.

Study-wide findings and limitations: Because cDNA rather than genomic DNA was sequenced, highly expressing activated cells could have been over-represented, although no difference in activation and CD3 levels was found between groups. Type 1 diabetes patients showed a moderate but significant shortening of TCRB CDR3 length in all four CD4+ subsets. Shorter templates might have been favored by PCR, but patient and control samples were amplified and corrected together, so both groups would have been affected equally by any skew. Naive, central memory and regulatory TCRB repertoires appeared to be more similar among patients than among healthy donors. Fewer insertions and more nucleotide deletions at VDJ recombination sites were observed in patients with type 1 diabetes, implying thymic rearrangement abnormalities. Because the HLA sub-analyses included only small numbers of individuals, any influence of HLA type on TCRB rearrangement was left unresolved.

From each donor, a single peripheral blood sample of 100 to 150 mL on average was drawn into heparinised tubes. A BD FACSAria II and a panel including CD45RO, CCR7, CD25, CD127, CD95 and CD27 were used to sort naive, central memory, regulatory and stem cell-like memory CD4+ T cells. All sorted populations exceeded 95% purity. Right away, PBMCs were isolated by Lymphoprep density gradient centrifugation and were stained directly, with no culture step. So that batch effects would be minimized, each experiment stained and sorted samples in pairs, pairing one healthy donor with one patient. Between the V and J ends, shortened by 8 bases and 0 bases respectively, the junction contains 13 bases. Looking up the germline V gene yields CDR1 SNHLY and CDR2 FYNNEI. The CDR3 spans 14 residues, from the cysteine through the phenylalanine. CDR3 DNA only is kept here, 42 bases in frame from base 1.

The chain joins TRBV2 to TRBJ2-5; TRBD2 is a weak D gene call, 6 bases matching. The source is a man aged 25 to 45 with type 1 diabetes. What was sequenced was naive CD4+ T cells from blood. What the cell subset or site label conveys for this sample: true naive CD4+ T cells. Here the CDR3 is given as CASEGRLYQETQYF. The nucleotide sequence reads as follows: TGTGCCAGCGAGGGGAGGTTGTACCAAGAGACCCAGTACTTC.